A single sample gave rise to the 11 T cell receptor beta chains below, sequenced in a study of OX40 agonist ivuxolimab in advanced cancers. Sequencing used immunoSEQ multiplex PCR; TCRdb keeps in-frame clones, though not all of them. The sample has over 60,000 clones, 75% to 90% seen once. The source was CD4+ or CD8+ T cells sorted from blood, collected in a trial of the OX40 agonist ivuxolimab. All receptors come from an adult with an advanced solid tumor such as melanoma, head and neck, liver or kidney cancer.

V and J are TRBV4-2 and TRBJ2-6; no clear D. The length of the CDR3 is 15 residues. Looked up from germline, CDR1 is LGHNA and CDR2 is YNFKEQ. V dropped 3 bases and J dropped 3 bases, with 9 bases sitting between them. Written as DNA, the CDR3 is TGTGCCAGCAGCCACCCGAACAGTGGGGCCAACGTCCTGACTTTC. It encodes CASSHPNSGANVLTF.

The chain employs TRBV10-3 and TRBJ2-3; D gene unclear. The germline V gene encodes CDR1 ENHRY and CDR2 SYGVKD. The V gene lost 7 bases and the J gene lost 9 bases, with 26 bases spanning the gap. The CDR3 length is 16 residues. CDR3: CAITQSNRLIAPTQYF. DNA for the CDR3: TGTGCCATCACCCAATCTAACCGTCTGATTGCCCCGACGCAGTATTTT.

Written as DNA, the CDR3 is TGTGCCTGGGGTGGGACATCTGGGCGTACAGATACGCAGTATTTT. Translated: CAWGGTSGRTDTQYF. The V and J genes are TRBV30 and TRBJ2-3, with a weak D call TRBD1 (6 bases). CDR3 size: 15 residues. Germline CDR1 GTSNPN, CDR2 SVGIG (reference sequence). Deletions cut 5 bases from V and 3 bases from J, with 18 bases between.

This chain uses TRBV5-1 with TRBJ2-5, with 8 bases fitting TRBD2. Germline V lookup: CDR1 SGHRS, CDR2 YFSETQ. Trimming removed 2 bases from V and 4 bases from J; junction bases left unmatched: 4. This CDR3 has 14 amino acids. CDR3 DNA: TGCGCCAGCAGCTTCGGGGGGGCCGTAGAGACCCAGTACTTC. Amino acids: CASSFGGAVETQYF.

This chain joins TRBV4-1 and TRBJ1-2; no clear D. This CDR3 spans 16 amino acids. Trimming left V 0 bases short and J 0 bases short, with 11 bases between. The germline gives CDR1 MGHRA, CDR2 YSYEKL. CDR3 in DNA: TGCGCCAGCAGCCAAGATTTTAGCATAGCTAACTATGGCTACACCTTC. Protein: CASSQDFSIANYGYTF.

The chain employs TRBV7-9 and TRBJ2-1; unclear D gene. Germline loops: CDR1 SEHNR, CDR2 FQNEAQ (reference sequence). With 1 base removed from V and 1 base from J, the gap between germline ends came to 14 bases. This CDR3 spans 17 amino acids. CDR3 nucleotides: TGTGCCAGCAGCTTAGGGCCCTTTACCGCGTCCTACAATGAGCAGTTCTTC. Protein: CASSLGPFTASYNEQFF.

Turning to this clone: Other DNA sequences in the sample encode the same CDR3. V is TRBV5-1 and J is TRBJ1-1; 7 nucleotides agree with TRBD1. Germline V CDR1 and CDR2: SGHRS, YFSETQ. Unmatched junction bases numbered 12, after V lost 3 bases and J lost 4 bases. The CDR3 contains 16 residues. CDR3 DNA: TGCGCCAGCAGCTCAACCGCGACAGGGTGGAGCACTGAAGCTTTCTTT. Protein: CASSSTATGWSTEAFF.

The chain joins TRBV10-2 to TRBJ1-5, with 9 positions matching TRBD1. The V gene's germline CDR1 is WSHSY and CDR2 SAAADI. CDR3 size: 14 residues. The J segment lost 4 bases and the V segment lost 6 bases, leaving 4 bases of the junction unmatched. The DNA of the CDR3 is TGCGCCAGCAGGGGACAGGGAACTAATCAGCCCCAGCATTTT. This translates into CASRGQGTNQPQHF.

CDR3 coding DNA: TGCGCCAGCAGTGACAGGCTGGAGGGTCAGCCCCAGCATTTT. Its protein product is CASSDRLEGQPQHF. The chain couples TRBV10-2 to TRBJ1-5; D is unclear. Germline V gene sequence: CDR1 WSHSY, CDR2 SAAADI. The CDR3 totals 14 residues. The V and J ends lost 3 bases and 6 bases respectively, with 12 bases between them.

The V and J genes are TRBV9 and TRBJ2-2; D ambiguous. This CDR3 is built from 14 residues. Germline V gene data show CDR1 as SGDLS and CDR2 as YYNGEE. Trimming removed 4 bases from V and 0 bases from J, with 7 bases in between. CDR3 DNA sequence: TGTGCCAGCAGCATAGTGTCGAACACCGGGGAGCTGTTTTTT. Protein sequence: CASSIVSNTGELFF.

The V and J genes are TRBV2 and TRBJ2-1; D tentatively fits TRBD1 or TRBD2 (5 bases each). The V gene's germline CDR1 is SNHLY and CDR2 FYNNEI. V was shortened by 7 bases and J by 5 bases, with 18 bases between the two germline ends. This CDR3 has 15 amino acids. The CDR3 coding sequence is TGTGCCAGCACCCTACTTGGGGGTTTTGACAATGAGCAGTTCTTC. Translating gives CASTLLGGFDNEQFF. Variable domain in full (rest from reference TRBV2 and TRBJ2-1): EPEVTQTPSHQVTQMGQEVILRCVPISNHLYFYWYRQILGQKVEFLVSFYNNEISEKSEIFDDQFSVERPDGSNFTLKIRSTKLEDSAMYFCASTLLGGFDNEQFFGPGTRLTVL.